The 7 T cell receptor beta chains below all came from one sample that was sequenced in a study of Graves' ophthalmopathy and Graves' hyperthyroidism. For repertoire sequencing, the TCR beta CDR3 regions were amplified from RNA transcripts. The first round was an RT-PCR with HTBI primers, and the second round was a multiplex PCR. TCRdb reprocessed the multiplex PCR reads via MiXCR and lists one record per CDR3 protein. The data hold fewer than 650,000 distinct CDR3 sequences, with about 24% observed a single time. The sequenced sample consisted of peripheral blood. These receptor sequences come from a woman aged 18 to 35 with stable Graves' hyperthyroidism. Some clones in this sample may be carry-over from other donors' samples.

This clonotype was counted many times. The chain employs TRBV11-2 and TRBJ2-7, with 10 bases identical to TRBD2. CDR1 and CDR2 from the germline V gene are SGHAT and FQNNGV. V dropped 5 bases and J dropped 6; count of bases not matched to a gene: 10. This CDR3 is built from 15 residues. The CDR3: CASSRSGRMAGEQYF. In DNA, the CDR3 is TGTGCCAGCAGCCGTAGCGGGAGGATGGCGGGCGAGCAGTACTTC.

At least ten counts were recorded for this clonotype. A read error may produce the germline difference seen at one junction end. The V and J genes are TRBV6-5 and TRBJ2-7; D is uncertain. The length of the CDR3 is 15 residues. Per the germline V gene, CDR1 is MNHEY and CDR2 is SVGAGI. In nucleotides, the CDR3 is TGTGCCGGCAGTTACGAGAGAGGTTCCAACTACGAGCAGTACTTC. It yields the protein CAGSYERGSNYEQYF.

V gene TRBV12-3 or TRBV12-4 combines with J gene TRBJ2-7, with D possibly TRBD2 on 6 matching bases. The CDR3 loop spans 16 amino acids. Between the trimmed V and J ends, which lost 5 bases and 3 bases, there was a span of 20 bases. The CDR3 bases are TGTGCCAGCAGTCCTGCGGGGACTGGCAGGATCTACGAGCAGTACTTC. Encoded protein: CASSPAGTGRIYEQYF.

Ten or more counts support this clonotype. The V call is TRBV29-1, the J call TRBJ2-3; a possible D gene is TRBD2 (5 bases). This CDR3 contains 13 residues. Trimming pared 4 bases from V and 1 base from J, leaving 9 bases between. Germline assignment: CDR1 SQVTM and CDR2 ANQGSEA. CDR3 in amino acids: CSVGRTRTDTQYF. In DNA form, the CDR3 reads TGCAGCGTTGGTAGGACTCGCACAGATACGCAGTATTTT.

V is TRBV14 and J is TRBJ1-1; no clear D. V was cut by 4 bases and J by 4 bases, with 13 bases left in between. CDR1 is SGHDN and CDR2 is FVKESK in the germline V gene. The CDR3 consists of 14 residues. CDR3 nucleotides: TGTGCCAGCAGCCGACTCGGAATTCTCACTGAAGCTTTCTTT. This codes for CASSRLGILTEAFF.

This clonotype was detected ten times or more. The V and J genes are TRBV24-1 and TRBJ1-5, with 7 nucleotides matching TRBD1. The J segment lost 1 base and the V segment lost 4 bases, leaving 6 bases of the junction unmatched. Germline-derived CDR1 and CDR2 are KGHDR and SFDVKD. The CDR3 loop spans 16 amino acids. The CDR3 sequence is CATSDHRQGSNQPQHF. DNA of the CDR3: TGTGCCACCAGTGACCACAGACAGGGAAGCAATCAGCCCCAGCATTTT.

The V and J genes are TRBV20-1 and TRBJ1-2; D gene uncertain. Germline V lookup: CDR1 DFQATT, CDR2 SNEGSKA (reference sequence). The length of the CDR3 is 12 residues. Trimming cost V 6 bases and J 3 bases, with 11 bases left between them. The CDR3 here is CSATDGDYGYTF. The CDR3 region has the DNA TGCAGTGCCACCGACGGGGACTATGGCTACACCTTC.